These T cell receptor beta chains were read from a single sample in a study of CD8 T cells in Susac syndrome. TCRdb processed the immunoSEQ multiplex PCR reads anew with MiXCR; each CDR3 protein has one entry. The sample has roughly 200,000 distinct CDR3 sequences, about 95% seen once. Material: CD4+ T cells from PBMCs. These receptors came from a human donor in good health. Each CDR3 is given with its conserved first and last residue. D genes are given only for firm matches. Rows may omit the clone size; those that give it use once, few, many or a size class.

j_gene: TRBJ2-5
abundance: .
d_gene: .
v_gene: TRBV15
CDR3nt: TGTGCCACCAGCAGAGATGAGCTTCAAGAGACCCAGTACTTC
CDR3aa: CATSRDELQETQYF

j_gene: TRBJ2-2
abundance: .
d_gene: .
v_gene: TRBV3-1
CDR3nt: TGTGCCAGCAGCCGATTGAGCGGGGAGCTGTTTTTT
CDR3aa: CASSRLSGELFF

j_gene: TRBJ1-1
abundance: few
d_gene: .
v_gene: TRBV30
CDR3nt: TGTGCCTGGAGTGTGCAGGGGAACACTGAAGCTTTCTTT
CDR3aa: CAWSVQGNTEAFF

j_gene: TRBJ1-2
abundance: .
d_gene: .
v_gene: TRBV13
CDR3nt: TGTGCCAGCAGCCCCACCCGGATTAACAACTATGGCTACACCTTC
CDR3aa: CASSPTRINNYGYTF

j_gene: TRBJ1-2
abundance: .
d_gene: .
v_gene: TRBV9
CDR3nt: TGTGCCAGCAGCGCGGGGGAGGGGAATCGCGGCTACACCTTC
CDR3aa: CASSAGEGNRGYTF

j_gene: TRBJ2-1
abundance: .
d_gene: .
v_gene: TRBV7-8
CDR3nt: TGTGCCAGCAGCCCTACCGGGACGACCAGCAGGAAGCAGTTCTTC
CDR3aa: CASSPTGTTSRKQFF

j_gene: TRBJ2-5
abundance: .
d_gene: .
v_gene: TRBV29-1
CDR3nt: TGCAGCGTTGGCCCCGTGGGGGAGACCCAGTACTTC
CDR3aa: CSVGPVGETQYF

j_gene: TRBJ2-3
abundance: .
d_gene: TRBD2
v_gene: TRBV7-2
CDR3nt: TGTGCCAGCAGCTTGGGGAGGGTTAGTGCAGATACGCAGTATTTT
CDR3aa: CASSLGRVSADTQYF

j_gene: TRBJ2-7
abundance: .
d_gene: TRBD2
v_gene: TRBV7-2
CDR3nt: TGTGCCAGCAGCCCTAGACTAGCGGGAGGGCAAGAGCAGTACTTC
CDR3aa: CASSPRLAGGQEQYF

j_gene: TRBJ2-7
abundance: .
d_gene: TRBD1
v_gene: TRBV30
CDR3nt: TGTGCCTGGATCCAACAGGGGCGGTACGAGCAGTACTTC
CDR3aa: CAWIQQGRYEQYF

j_gene: TRBJ2-7
abundance: .
d_gene: TRBD1
v_gene: TRBV5-1
CDR3nt: TGCGCCAGCGACCTCGGGACAGGGGCTGTCCACGAGCAGTACTTC
CDR3aa: CASDLGTGAVHEQYF

j_gene: TRBJ1-1
abundance: .
d_gene: .
v_gene: TRBV7-2
CDR3nt: TGTGCCAGCAGCTTAGCCGGACCCCTGGTAGAAGCTTTCTTT
CDR3aa: CASSLAGPLVEAFF

j_gene: TRBJ2-3
abundance: .
d_gene: TRBD1
v_gene: TRBV19
CDR3nt: TGTGCCAGTAGTATAGGACAGGGCCAAGATACGCAGTATTTT
CDR3aa: CASSIGQGQDTQYF

j_gene: TRBJ2-2
abundance: .
d_gene: .
v_gene: TRBV3-1
CDR3nt: TGTGCCAGCACCCGGGGTGGGGACACCGGGGAGCTGTTTTTT
CDR3aa: CASTRGGDTGELFF

j_gene: TRBJ1-2
abundance: .
d_gene: .
v_gene: TRBV20-1
CDR3nt: TGCAGTGTATTCCAGACCAACTATGGCTACACCTTC
CDR3aa: CSVFQTNYGYTF

j_gene: TRBJ1-5
abundance: .
d_gene: .
v_gene: TRBV15
CDR3nt: TGTGCCACCAGGAACAGGGCCACAAACACGGAGCCCCAGCATTTT
CDR3aa: CATRNRATNTEPQHF

j_gene: TRBJ2-7
abundance: .
d_gene: .
v_gene: TRBV12-3/TRBV12-4
CDR3nt: TGTGCCAGCAGTCAATTATACGAGCAGTACTTC
CDR3aa: CASSQLYEQYF

j_gene: TRBJ2-1
abundance: once
d_gene: .
v_gene: TRBV29-1
CDR3nt: TGCAGCGTCCAGCACAATGAGCAGTTCTTC
CDR3aa: CSVQHNEQFF

j_gene: TRBJ1-1
abundance: .
d_gene: TRBD1
v_gene: TRBV29-1
CDR3nt: TGCAGCGGGGACAGGGGCACTGAAGCTTTCTTT
CDR3aa: CSGDRGTEAFF

j_gene: TRBJ1-2
abundance: .
d_gene: .
v_gene: TRBV27
CDR3nt: TGTGCCAGCAGTTTAAGGGGTGGGGTTAACTATGGCTACACCTTC
CDR3aa: CASSLRGGVNYGYTF

j_gene: TRBJ2-3
abundance: .
d_gene: TRBD2
v_gene: TRBV29-1
CDR3nt: TGCAGCGTTGACCTAGCGGGAGATACGCAGTATTTT
CDR3aa: CSVDLAGDTQYF

j_gene: TRBJ2-7
abundance: .
d_gene: .
v_gene: TRBV28
CDR3nt: TGTGCCAGCAGTAGCAAGGGCTGGCAGTACTTC
CDR3aa: CASSSKGWQYF

j_gene: TRBJ2-4
abundance: .
d_gene: TRBD1
v_gene: TRBV5-5
CDR3nt: TGTGCCAGCAGCCTTACAGGGGACATTCAGTACTTC
CDR3aa: CASSLTGDIQYF

j_gene: TRBJ1-1
abundance: .
d_gene: .
v_gene: TRBV29-1
CDR3nt: TGCAGCGTGGGGGGCGGGAACACTGAAGCTTTCTTT
CDR3aa: CSVGGGNTEAFF

j_gene: TRBJ2-5
abundance: .
d_gene: TRBD2
v_gene: TRBV6-1
CDR3nt: TGTGCCAGCAGCCGCTTCGGGTTAGCGGGAGGGCGAGAGACCCAGTACTTC
CDR3aa: CASSRFGLAGGRETQYF

j_gene: TRBJ2-1
abundance: .
d_gene: .
v_gene: TRBV20-1
CDR3nt: TGCAGTGCTAGGAGGACTCCAGACAATGAGCAGTTCTTC
CDR3aa: CSARRTPDNEQFF

j_gene: TRBJ2-7
abundance: .
d_gene: TRBD1
v_gene: TRBV7-9
CDR3nt: TGTGCCAGCAGGCCAAGCCCCGGGGACAGCTCCTACGAGCAGTACTTC
CDR3aa: CASRPSPGDSSYEQYF

j_gene: TRBJ2-1
abundance: .
d_gene: TRBD2
v_gene: TRBV28
CDR3nt: TGTGCCAGCAGCCCCGGCGGGGGGGACAATGAGCAGTTCTTC
CDR3aa: CASSPGGGDNEQFF

j_gene: TRBJ2-4
abundance: .
d_gene: TRBD2
v_gene: TRBV7-9
CDR3nt: TGTGCCAGCAGCTTAGGAGCGGGAAGGGACATTCAGTACTTC
CDR3aa: CASSLGAGRDIQYF

j_gene: TRBJ2-1
abundance: .
d_gene: .
v_gene: TRBV30
CDR3nt: TGTGCCTGGAGGCAGGACAGCTACAATGAGCAGTTCTTC
CDR3aa: CAWRQDSYNEQFF

j_gene: TRBJ2-3
abundance: .
d_gene: .
v_gene: TRBV28
CDR3nt: TGTGCCAGCAGTCTGAGTCGAGATACGCAGTATTTT
CDR3aa: CASSLSRDTQYF

j_gene: TRBJ2-5
abundance: once
d_gene: TRBD2
v_gene: TRBV28
CDR3nt: TGTGCCAGCAGTTTAAGACTAGCGGGAACGGAGACCCAGTACTTC
CDR3aa: CASSLRLAGTETQYF

j_gene: TRBJ2-5
abundance: .
d_gene: TRBD2
v_gene: TRBV20-1
CDR3nt: TGCAGTGCTCCTTTGGGACGGGAGGGCCATGAGACCCAGTACTTC
CDR3aa: CSAPLGREGHETQYF

j_gene: TRBJ2-1
abundance: .
d_gene: TRBD2
v_gene: TRBV5-4
CDR3nt: TGTGCCAGCAGCAGGGGACTAGCGGGAGAGGAGCAGTTCTTC
CDR3aa: CASSRGLAGEEQFF

j_gene: TRBJ2-1
abundance: .
d_gene: TRBD2
v_gene: TRBV20-1
CDR3nt: TGCAGTGGGGGACTAGCGGGGCTCCACAATGAGCAGTTCTTC
CDR3aa: CSGGLAGLHNEQFF

j_gene: TRBJ2-3
abundance: .
d_gene: TRBD1
v_gene: TRBV14
CDR3nt: TGTGCCAGAACTTTTTGGACAGGTCAGACAGATACGCAGTATTTT
CDR3aa: CARTFWTGQTDTQYF

j_gene: TRBJ2-7
abundance: .
d_gene: TRBD1
v_gene: TRBV15
CDR3nt: TGTGCCACCAGCGACCGGGACAGGGGGCGGGTGCAGTACTTC
CDR3aa: CATSDRDRGRVQYF

j_gene: TRBJ2-5
abundance: .
d_gene: .
v_gene: TRBV25-1
CDR3nt: TGTGCCAGCAGTGAATATGCTGAGACCCAGTACTTC
CDR3aa: CASSEYAETQYF

j_gene: TRBJ2-5
abundance: .
d_gene: .
v_gene: TRBV30
CDR3nt: TGTGCCTGGACAGAAAAAGAGACCCAGTACTTC
CDR3aa: CAWTEKETQYF

j_gene: TRBJ1-2
abundance: .
d_gene: .
v_gene: TRBV30
CDR3nt: TGTGCCTGGACATGGGGCATAAGGGGCTACACCTTC
CDR3aa: CAWTWGIRGYTF

j_gene: TRBJ2-7
abundance: .
d_gene: .
v_gene: TRBV12-3/TRBV12-4
CDR3nt: TGTGCCAGCAGTTACGGGGTTGGGGAGCAGTACTTC
CDR3aa: CASSYGVGEQYF

j_gene: TRBJ2-3
abundance: .
d_gene: TRBD2
v_gene: TRBV5-1
CDR3nt: TGCGCCAGCAGCGCGCTAGCGGGAGGTTCCACAGATACGCAGTATTTT
CDR3aa: CASSALAGGSTDTQYF

j_gene: TRBJ2-1
abundance: .
d_gene: TRBD2
v_gene: TRBV27
CDR3nt: TGTGCCAGCAGTTTATCGGGCCCCGGGGGGTATGAGCAGTTCTTC
CDR3aa: CASSLSGPGGYEQFF

j_gene: TRBJ2-5
abundance: .
d_gene: .
v_gene: TRBV7-9
CDR3nt: TGTGCCAGCAGTTTGGTGGGGGAGACCCAGTACTTC
CDR3aa: CASSLVGETQYF

j_gene: TRBJ1-5
abundance: .
d_gene: .
v_gene: TRBV30
CDR3nt: TGTGCCTGGAGTGTAGAAGGGAAACAGCCCCAGCATTTT
CDR3aa: CAWSVEGKQPQHF

j_gene: TRBJ2-2
abundance: .
d_gene: TRBD2
v_gene: TRBV28
CDR3nt: TGTGCCAGCAGTCCAACTAGCGGGAGCTGGGGCACCGGGGAGCTGTTTTTT
CDR3aa: CASSPTSGSWGTGELFF

j_gene: TRBJ2-3
abundance: .
d_gene: .
v_gene: TRBV27
CDR3nt: TGTGCCAGCAGTTTTCTTAGCACAGATACGCAGTATTTT
CDR3aa: CASSFLSTDTQYF

j_gene: TRBJ2-7
abundance: .
d_gene: TRBD1
v_gene: TRBV20-1
CDR3nt: TGCAGTGCTTATAGGGGGCAAAGTACCTACGAGCAGTACTTC
CDR3aa: CSAYRGQSTYEQYF

j_gene: TRBJ1-2
abundance: .
d_gene: .
v_gene: TRBV20-1
CDR3nt: TGCAGCCCCCATAGACGGGACGGCTACACCTTC
CDR3aa: CSPHRRDGYTF

j_gene: TRBJ2-3
abundance: .
d_gene: TRBD2
v_gene: TRBV30
CDR3nt: TGTGCCTGGAGTGAGTTAGGGCTAGCGGGAGACACGCAGTATTTT
CDR3aa: CAWSELGLAGDTQYF

j_gene: TRBJ2-3
abundance: .
d_gene: TRBD2
v_gene: TRBV9
CDR3nt: TGTGCCAGCAGCGTCGTAGCGGGAAAAACAGATACGCAGTATTTT
CDR3aa: CASSVVAGKTDTQYF

j_gene: TRBJ2-6
abundance: .
d_gene: TRBD2
v_gene: TRBV29-1
CDR3nt: TGCAGCGTTTTGGGACTAGCGGGAACTGGGGCCAACGTCCTGACTTTC
CDR3aa: CSVLGLAGTGANVLTF

j_gene: TRBJ2-7
abundance: .
d_gene: TRBD2
v_gene: TRBV29-1
CDR3nt: TGCAGCGTCCTTAGCGGGAGGGATGAGCAGTACTTC
CDR3aa: CSVLSGRDEQYF